This record concerns one TCR beta chain sequence. It has no known antigen specificity. Per-base quality was not reported, and no clone a single base away is much larger than it. The Quick-DNA Microprep Kit was used to extract genomic DNA from the sorted cells. TCRbeta DNA was amplified with the immunoSEQ hsTCRbeta kit following the manufacturer's protocol. TCRbeta libraries were sequenced on an Illumina MiSeq instrument. For the original study's pipeline: Following removal of out-of-frame sequences, about 2,200,000 distinct TCRbeta sequences were retained, with an average of around 67,000 per individual. Each individual was scored using the number of approximately 160 previously reported CMV-associated TCRbeta sequences that the individual carried and the total number of productive distinct TCRbeta sequences. A beta-binomial model was reimplemented in Python, and scikit-learn random forests with default parameters were trained on US cohort data. Classifier performance on the Belgian cohort was summarized as median AUC with percentile confidence intervals over 10,000 bootstrap iterations. Not all clones reach the TCRdb copy of this immuneACCESS table, which keeps in-frame sequences only. Checked studies attribute under half of the gap to unresolved V genes and leave the rest unexplained. That table furnishes V, J and clone size, whereas the DNA furnished D and trimming. In all, the sample holds 85,000 to 100,000 clones, and around 80% of those were seen once. The leading ten clones occupy less than 4% of the sample.

The data belong to a study of memory CD4+ T cells and cytomegalovirus serostatus (dated by TCRdb to about 2019). Notes on the research overall: The 35 or so healthy Belgian adults in the cohort included 9 who were CMV seropositive and approximately 25 who were CMV seronegative. CD4+ memory TCRbeta repertoires of a Belgian cohort with known cytomegalovirus serostatus were sequenced in order to replicate a published TCR-based CMV serostatus classifier.

The research as a whole found: CMV serostatus prediction reached a median bootstrapped AUC of about 0.94 with the original framework and 0.85 to 0.91 with a US-trained random forest. On the Belgian cohort, the classifier based on the original framework reached a median bootstrapped AUC of roughly 0.96, with a 95% CI of 0.76-1.00. Only CD4+CD45RO+ memory cells were sequenced, in contrast to the original study, in which naive and memory CD4+ and CD8+ populations were covered. Of around 160 previously reported CMV-associated TCRbeta sequences, approximately 70 appeared in the CD4+ memory repertoires, each in one to five individuals. The results were interpreted as suggesting that the CMV-associated TCR signature is largely present in the CD4+ memory repertoire.

Single viable CD3+CD4+CD8-CD45RO+ cells were sorted as memory CD4+ T cells on a FACSAria II. To determine CMV serostatus, a Roche Elecsys assay was used that detects serum IgG against CMV pp150, pp28, p38 and p52. Following thawing, total CD4+ T cells were enriched through positive selection using CD4 magnetic microbeads. Samples originated from another study that specifically interrogated the CD4+ T cell memory repertoire. Following standard operating procedures, peripheral blood mononuclear cells were isolated and cryopreserved, while serum was kept at -80 degrees C. The staining used CD3-PerCP (BW264/56), CD4-APC (RPA-T4), CD45RO-PE (UCHT1) and CD8-Pacific Orange (3B5) antibodies, and Sytox blue was used to exclude non-viable cells. The CDR3 has 12 amino acids, counting the end cysteine and phenylalanine. This entry keeps only the CDR3 DNA: 36 bases, framed from base 1. CDR1 and CDR2 are read off the germline V gene as SGHTA and FQGTGA. Germline trimming: 4 bases from V, 7 bases from J; junction bases outside gene matches: 0.

The sequencing input was memory CD4+ T cells from blood. This chain is built from TRBV7-3 and TRBJ2-1, and TRBD2 matches 8 of the central bases. The sequence came from an adult in good health and CMV-seropositive. The DNA reads as follows: TGTGCCAGCAGCTCTAGCGGGAATGAGCAGTTCTTC. Its protein reads: CASSSSGNEQFF.